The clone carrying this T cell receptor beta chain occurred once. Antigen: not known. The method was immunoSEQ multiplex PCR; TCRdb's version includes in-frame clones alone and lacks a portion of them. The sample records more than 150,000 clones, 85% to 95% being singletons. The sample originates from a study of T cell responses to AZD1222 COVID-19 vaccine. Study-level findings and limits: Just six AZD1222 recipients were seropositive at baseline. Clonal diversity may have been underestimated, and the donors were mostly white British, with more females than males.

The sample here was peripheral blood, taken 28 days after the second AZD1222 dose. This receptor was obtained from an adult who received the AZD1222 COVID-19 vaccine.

This chain's CDR3 is CASSLPAGDYEQYF. Written as DNA, the CDR3 is TGTGCCAGCAGTTTACCAGCGGGGGACTACGAGCAGTACTTC. This chain uses TRBV28 with TRBJ2-7; 8 bases match TRBD2. Germline-derived CDR1 and CDR2 are MDHEN and SYDVKM. The CDR3 loop spans 14 amino acids. J gave up 3 bases and V 2 bases, and 3 bases lay outside the gene matches.